This T cell receptor beta chain was captured by sequencing in a study of radiotherapy plus CTLA-4 blockade in lung cancer. Study-wide background: Objective responses emerged in around 19% of patients, and 25% to 40% attained disease control.

Germline lookup yields CDR1 MNHEY and CDR2 SMNVEV (reference sequence). Trimming at V came to 7 bases and at J to 4 bases, leaving 4 bases not matched to a gene. The CDR3 spans 13 residues. Those patients who had chemo-refractory metastatic non-small-cell lung cancer were given focal radiation along with CTLA-4 blockade through ipilimumab. Worth noting for this clone: As yet, its antigen is unknown.

Notes on the study in general: Reportedly, early blood T cell clone dynamics best predicted response, with interferon-beta. TCR clones originating in tumors grew in number in blood after radiotherapy plus ipilimumab.

Profiling relied on immunoSEQ multiplex PCR, and the TCRdb table lists in-frame clones only, not all of them. The data contain approximately 94,000 clones, 82% of them seen just once; the ten biggest clones take up 25%. The sequence was collected from a human donor with non-small cell lung cancer that progressed on radiotherapy plus ipilimumab. The rearrangement joins TRBV27 to TRBJ1-2; TRBD1 aligns across 9 bases. Sequencing used peripheral blood, obtained from a patient treated with radiotherapy plus ipilimumab. The DNA for the CDR3 is TGTGCCAGCATCTCGACAGGGGGCTATGGCTACACCTTC. It translates to CASISTGGYGYTF.